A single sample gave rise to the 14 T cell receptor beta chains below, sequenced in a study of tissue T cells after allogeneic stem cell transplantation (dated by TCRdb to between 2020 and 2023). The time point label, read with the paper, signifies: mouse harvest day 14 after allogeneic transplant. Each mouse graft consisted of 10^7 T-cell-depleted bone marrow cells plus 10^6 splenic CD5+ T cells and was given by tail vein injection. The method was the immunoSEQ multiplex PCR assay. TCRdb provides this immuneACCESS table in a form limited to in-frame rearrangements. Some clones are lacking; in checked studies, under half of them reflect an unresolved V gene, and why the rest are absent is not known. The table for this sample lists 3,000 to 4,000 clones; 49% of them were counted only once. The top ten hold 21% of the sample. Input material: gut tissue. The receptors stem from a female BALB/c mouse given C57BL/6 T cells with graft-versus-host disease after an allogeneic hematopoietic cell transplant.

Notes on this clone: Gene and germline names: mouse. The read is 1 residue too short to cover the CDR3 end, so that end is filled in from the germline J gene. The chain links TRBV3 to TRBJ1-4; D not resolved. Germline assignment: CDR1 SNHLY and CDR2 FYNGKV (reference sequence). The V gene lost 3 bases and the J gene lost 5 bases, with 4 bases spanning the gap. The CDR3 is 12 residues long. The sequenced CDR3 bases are TGTGCCAGCAGCTTCAGAAACGAAAGATTATTT. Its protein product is CASSFRNERLF. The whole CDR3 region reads CASSFRNERLFF.

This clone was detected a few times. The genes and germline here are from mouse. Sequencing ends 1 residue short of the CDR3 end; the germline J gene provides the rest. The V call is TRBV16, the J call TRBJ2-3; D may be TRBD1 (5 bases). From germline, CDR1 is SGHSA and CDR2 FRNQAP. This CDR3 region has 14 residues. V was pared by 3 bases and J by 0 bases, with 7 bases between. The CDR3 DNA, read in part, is TGTGCAAGCAGCTTCAGGGTTAGTGCAGAAACGCTGTAT. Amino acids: CASSFRVSAETLY. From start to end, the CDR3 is CASSFRVSAETLYF.

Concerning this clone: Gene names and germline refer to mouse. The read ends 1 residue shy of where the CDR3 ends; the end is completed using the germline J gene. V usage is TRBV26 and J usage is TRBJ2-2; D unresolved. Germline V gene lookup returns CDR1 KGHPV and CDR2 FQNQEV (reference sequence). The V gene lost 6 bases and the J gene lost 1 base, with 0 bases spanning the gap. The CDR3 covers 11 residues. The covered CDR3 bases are TGTGCCAGCAGAAACACCGGGCAGCTCTAC. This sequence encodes CASRNTGQLY. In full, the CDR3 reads CASRNTGQLYF.

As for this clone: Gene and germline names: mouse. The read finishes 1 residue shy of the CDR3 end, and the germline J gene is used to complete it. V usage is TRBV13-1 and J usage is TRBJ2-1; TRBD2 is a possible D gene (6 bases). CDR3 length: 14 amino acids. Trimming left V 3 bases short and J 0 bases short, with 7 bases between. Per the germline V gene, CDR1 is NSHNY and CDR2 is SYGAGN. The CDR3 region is CASSAGANYAEQFF. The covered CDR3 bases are TGTGCCAGCAGTGCTGGGGCTAACTATGCTGAGCAGTTC.

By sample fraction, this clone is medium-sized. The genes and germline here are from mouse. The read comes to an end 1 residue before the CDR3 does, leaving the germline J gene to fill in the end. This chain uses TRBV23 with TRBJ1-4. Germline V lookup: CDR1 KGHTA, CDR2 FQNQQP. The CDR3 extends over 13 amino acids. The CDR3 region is CSSSPVSNERLFF. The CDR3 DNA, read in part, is TGCTCCAGCAGCCCCGTTTCCAACGAAAGATTATTT.

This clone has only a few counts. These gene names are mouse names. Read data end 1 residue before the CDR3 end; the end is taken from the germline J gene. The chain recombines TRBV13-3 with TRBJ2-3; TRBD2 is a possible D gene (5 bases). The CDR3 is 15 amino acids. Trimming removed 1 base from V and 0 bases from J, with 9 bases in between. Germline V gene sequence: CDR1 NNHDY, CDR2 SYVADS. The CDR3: CASSDRLGSAETLYF. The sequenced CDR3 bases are TGTGCCAGCAGTGATCGGCTGGGTAGTGCAGAAACGCTGTAT.

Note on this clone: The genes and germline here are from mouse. The sequenced part of the CDR3 DNA is TGTGCCAGCAGTCTGCGGGGGGGCGCCGAAAACACCTTGTAC. Protein: CASSLRGGAENTLY. The entire CDR3 protein reads CASSLRGGAENTLYF. The chain joins TRBV26 to TRBJ2-4; 8 bases match TRBD2. The CDR3 is cut off 1 residue early in the read; its end comes from the germline J gene. The CDR3 covers 15 residues. From germline, CDR1 is KGHPV and CDR2 FQNQEV (reference sequence). V shed 2 bases, J shed 4 bases, and the junction held 5 bases outside the gene matches. The full variable domain, in which reference TRBV26 and TRBJ2-4 provide the parts outside the CDR3, is NSKVIQTPRYLVKGQGQKAKMRCIPEKGHPVVFWYQQNKNNEFKFLINFQNQEVLQQIDMTEKRFSAECPSNSPCSLEIQSSEAGDSALYLCASSLRGGAENTLYFGAGTRLSVL.

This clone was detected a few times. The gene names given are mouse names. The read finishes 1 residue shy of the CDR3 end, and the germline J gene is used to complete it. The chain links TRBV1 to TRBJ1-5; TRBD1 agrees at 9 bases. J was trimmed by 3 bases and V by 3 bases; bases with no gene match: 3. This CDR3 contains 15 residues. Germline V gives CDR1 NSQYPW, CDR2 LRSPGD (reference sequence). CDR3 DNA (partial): TGCACCTGCAGTGCCCGGGACAGGGTCAACCAGGCTCCGCTT. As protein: CTCSARDRVNQAPL. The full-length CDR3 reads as CTCSARDRVNQAPLF.

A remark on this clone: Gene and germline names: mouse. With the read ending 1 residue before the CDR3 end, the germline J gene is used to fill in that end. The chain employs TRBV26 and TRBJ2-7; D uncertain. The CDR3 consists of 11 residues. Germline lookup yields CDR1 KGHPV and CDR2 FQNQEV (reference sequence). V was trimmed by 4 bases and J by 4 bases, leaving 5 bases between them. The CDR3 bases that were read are TGTGCCAGCAGTCCGGGGTATGAACAGTAC. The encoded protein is CASSPGYEQY. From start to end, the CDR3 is CASSPGYEQYF.

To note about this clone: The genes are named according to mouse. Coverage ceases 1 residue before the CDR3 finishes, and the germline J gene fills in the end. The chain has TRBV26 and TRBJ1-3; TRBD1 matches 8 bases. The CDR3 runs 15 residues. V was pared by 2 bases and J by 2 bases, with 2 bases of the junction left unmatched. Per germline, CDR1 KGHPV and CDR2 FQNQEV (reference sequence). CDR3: CASSLPRGPGNTLYF. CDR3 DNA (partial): TGTGCCAGCAGTCTGCCCAGGGGGCCTGGAAATACGCTCTAT.

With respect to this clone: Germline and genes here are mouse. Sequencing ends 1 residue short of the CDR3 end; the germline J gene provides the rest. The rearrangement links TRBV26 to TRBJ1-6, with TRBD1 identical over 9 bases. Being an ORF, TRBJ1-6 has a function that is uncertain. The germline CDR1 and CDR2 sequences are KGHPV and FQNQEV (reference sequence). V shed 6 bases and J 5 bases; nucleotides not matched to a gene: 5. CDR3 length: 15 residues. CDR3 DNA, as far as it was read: TGTGCCAGCAGGCCGGGACAGGGAAATAATTCGCCCCTCTAC. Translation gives CASRPGQGNNSPLY. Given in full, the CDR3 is CASRPGQGNNSPLYF.

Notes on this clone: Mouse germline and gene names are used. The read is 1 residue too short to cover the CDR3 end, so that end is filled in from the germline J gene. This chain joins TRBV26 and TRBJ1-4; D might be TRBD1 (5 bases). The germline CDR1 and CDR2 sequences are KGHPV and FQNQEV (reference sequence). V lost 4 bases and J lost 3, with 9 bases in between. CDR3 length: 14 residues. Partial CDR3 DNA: TGTGCCAGCAGTCAGGGGTGGGCCAACGAAAGATTATTT. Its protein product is CASSQGWANERLF. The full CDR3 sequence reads CASSQGWANERLFF.

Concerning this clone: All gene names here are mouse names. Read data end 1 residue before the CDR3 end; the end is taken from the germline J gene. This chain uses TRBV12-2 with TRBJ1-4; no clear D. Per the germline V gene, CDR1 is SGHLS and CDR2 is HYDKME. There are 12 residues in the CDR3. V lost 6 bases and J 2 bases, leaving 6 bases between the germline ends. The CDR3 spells CASRESNERLFF. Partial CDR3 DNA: TGTGCCAGCCGGGAATCCAACGAAAGATTATTT.

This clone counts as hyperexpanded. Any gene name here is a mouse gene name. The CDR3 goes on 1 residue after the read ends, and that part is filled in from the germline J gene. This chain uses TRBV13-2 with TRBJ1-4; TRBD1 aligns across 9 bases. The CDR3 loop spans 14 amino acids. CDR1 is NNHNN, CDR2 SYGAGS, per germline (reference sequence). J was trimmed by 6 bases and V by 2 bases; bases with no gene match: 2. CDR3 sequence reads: CASGEQGADERLFF. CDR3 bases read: TGTGCCAGCGGTGAACAGGGGGCCGACGAAAGATTATTT.